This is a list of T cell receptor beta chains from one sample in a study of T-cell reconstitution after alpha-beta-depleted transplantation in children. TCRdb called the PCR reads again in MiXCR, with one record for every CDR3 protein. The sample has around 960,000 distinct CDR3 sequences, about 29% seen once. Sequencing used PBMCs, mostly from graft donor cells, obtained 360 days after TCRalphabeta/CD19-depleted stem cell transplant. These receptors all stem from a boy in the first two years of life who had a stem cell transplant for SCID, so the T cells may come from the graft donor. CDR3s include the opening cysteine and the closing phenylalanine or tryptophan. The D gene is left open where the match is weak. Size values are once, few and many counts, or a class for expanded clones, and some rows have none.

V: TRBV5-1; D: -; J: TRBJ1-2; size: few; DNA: TGCGCCAGCAGCTTGGATGGACGTCAGCAGGGCTACACCTTC; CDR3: CASSLDGRQQGYTF
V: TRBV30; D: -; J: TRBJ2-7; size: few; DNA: TGTGCCTGGAGTGCGTCTTCCTACGAGCAGTACTTC; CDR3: CAWSASSYEQYF
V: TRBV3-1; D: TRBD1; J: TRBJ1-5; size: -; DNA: TGTGCCAGCAGCCATGGCCAAGGACAGGGAGGCCAGCCCCAGCATTTT; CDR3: CASSHGQGQGGQPQHF
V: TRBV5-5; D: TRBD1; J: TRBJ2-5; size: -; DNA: TGTGCCAGCAGCTTGGGGGACAGCAGCATAGAGACCCAGTACTTC; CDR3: CASSLGDSSIETQYF
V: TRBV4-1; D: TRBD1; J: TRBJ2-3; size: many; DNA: TGCGCCAGCAGCCCGGGACAGGGGGCCTTTCCCGATACGCAGTATTTT; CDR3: CASSPGQGAFPDTQYF
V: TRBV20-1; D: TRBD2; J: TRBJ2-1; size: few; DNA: TGCAGTGCCACTGGACTAGCGGGGTACAATGAGCAGTTCTTC; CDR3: CSATGLAGYNEQFF
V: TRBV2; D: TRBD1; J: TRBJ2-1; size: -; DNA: TGTGCCAGCAGCACAGACAGGGATGAGCAGTTCTTC; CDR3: CASSTDRDEQFF
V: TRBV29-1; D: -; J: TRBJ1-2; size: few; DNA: TGCAGCGTTGAAGGCATAGGCGGCTACACCTTC; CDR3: CSVEGIGGYTF
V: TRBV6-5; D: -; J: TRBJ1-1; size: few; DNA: TGTGCCAGCAGTTACCGTAGGGGGAACACTGAAGCTTTCTTT; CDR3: CASSYRRGNTEAFF
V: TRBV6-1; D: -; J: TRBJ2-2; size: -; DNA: TGTGCCAGCGGGCGGGCAGCGGGTAGAACCGGGGAGCTGTTTTTT; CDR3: CASGRAAGRTGELFF
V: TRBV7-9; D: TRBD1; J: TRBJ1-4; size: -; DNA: TGTGCCAGCAGCTCCAAACAGGGGGGAGATGAAAAACTGTTTTTT; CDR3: CASSSKQGGDEKLFF
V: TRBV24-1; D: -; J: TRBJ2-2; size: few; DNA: TGTGCCACCAGTGATTTCCCAGGGGCTGCCAACACCGGGGAGCTGTTTTTT; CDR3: CATSDFPGAANTGELFF
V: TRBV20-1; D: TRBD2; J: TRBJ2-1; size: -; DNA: TGCAGTGCTGAGACGTCGAGGTGGCTAGCGGGGGACGGTGAGCAGTTCTTC; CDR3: CSAETSRWLAGDGEQFF
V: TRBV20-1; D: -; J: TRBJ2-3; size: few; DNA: TGCAGTGCTCCATCTGGGGTGGATACGCAGTATTTT; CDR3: CSAPSGVDTQYF
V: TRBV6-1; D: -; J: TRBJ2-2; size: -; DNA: TGTGCCAGCAGGACGGACGGGGGAGTCGGGGAGCTGTTTTTT; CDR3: CASRTDGGVGELFF
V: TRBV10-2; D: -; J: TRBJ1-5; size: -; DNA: TGCGCCAGCAGTGAGCGTCCGGCCCTAGGCGATAATCAGCCCCAGCATTTT; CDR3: CASSERPALGDNQPQHF
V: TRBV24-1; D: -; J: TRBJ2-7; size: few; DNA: TGTGCCACCAGTGATTTTGGGCAGTCCTACGAGCAGTACTTC; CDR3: CATSDFGQSYEQYF
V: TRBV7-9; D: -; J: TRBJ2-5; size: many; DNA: TGTGCCAGCAGCGTCGGCCTTCCGATAGAGACCCAGTACTTC; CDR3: CASSVGLPIETQYF
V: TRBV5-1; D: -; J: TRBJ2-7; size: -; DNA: TGCGCCAGCAGCTTGGGGGGGACGATGAAGGCCTACGAGCAGTACTTC; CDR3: CASSLGGTMKAYEQYF
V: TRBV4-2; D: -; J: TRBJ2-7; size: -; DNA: TGTGCCAGCAGCCCTAGGGGGACTCCCTACTCCTACGAGCAGTACTTC; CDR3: CASSPRGTPYSYEQYF
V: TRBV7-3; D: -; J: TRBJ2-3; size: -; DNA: TGTGCCAGCAGCTTAATTGGGGGCGCAGATACGCAGTATTTT; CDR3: CASSLIGGADTQYF
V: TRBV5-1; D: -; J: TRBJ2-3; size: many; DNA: TGTGCCAGCAGTCAAGGGACTAGCACAGATACGCAGTATTTT; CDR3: CASSQGTSTDTQYF
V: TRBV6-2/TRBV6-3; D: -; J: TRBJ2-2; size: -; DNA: TGTGCCAGCAGTTACTCCGGACAGTACCTCATAAAACCCGGGGAGCTGTTTTTT; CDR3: CASSYSGQYLIKPGELFF
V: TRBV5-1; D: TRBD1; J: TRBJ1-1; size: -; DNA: TGCGCCAGCACTGGACAGGTACACACTGAAGCTTTCTTT; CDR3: CASTGQVHTEAFF
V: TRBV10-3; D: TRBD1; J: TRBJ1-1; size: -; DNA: TGTGCCATCAGGGAGGACAGGCCCTTGAGAGAAGCTTTCTTT; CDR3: CAIREDRPLREAFF
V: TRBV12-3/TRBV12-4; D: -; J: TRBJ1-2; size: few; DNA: TGTGCCAGCACAGGACAGCCATATGGCTACACCTTC; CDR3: CASTGQPYGYTF
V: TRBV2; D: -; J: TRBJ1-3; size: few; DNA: TGTGCCATAGGGTCCCCGACGGGGGCGCGCGGAAACACCATATATTTT; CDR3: CAIGSPTGARGNTIYF
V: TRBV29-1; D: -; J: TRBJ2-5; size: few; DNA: TGCAGCGTTGAAAGACTCCCACGGGGAGAGACCCAGTACTTC; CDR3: CSVERLPRGETQYF
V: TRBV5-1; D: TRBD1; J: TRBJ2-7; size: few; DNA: TGCGCCAGCAGCGAGACAGGGGGCTGGTCCGGCGAGCAGTACTTC; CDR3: CASSETGGWSGEQYF
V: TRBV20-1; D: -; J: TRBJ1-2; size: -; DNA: TGCAGTGCTAGAACAGGGTTCGAGTCGAGGGGCTACACCTTC; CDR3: CSARTGFESRGYTF
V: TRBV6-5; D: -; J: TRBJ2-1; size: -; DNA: TGTGCCAGCGGCCGAGTCGGAGAGCAGTTCTTC; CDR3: CASGRVGEQFF
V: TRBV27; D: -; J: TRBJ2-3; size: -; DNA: TGTGCCAGCAGTCCCCACAGCGGCGGGGCCCCAGATACGCAGTATTTT; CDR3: CASSPHSGGAPDTQYF
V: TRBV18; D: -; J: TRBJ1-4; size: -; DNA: TGTGCCAGCCAAACCGTGGGGGGACGGTTCGAAAAACTGTTTTTT; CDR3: CASQTVGGRFEKLFF
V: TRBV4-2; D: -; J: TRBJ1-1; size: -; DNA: TGTGCCAGCAGCCAAGAAGGCGTGAACACTGAAGCTTTCTTT; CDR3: CASSQEGVNTEAFF
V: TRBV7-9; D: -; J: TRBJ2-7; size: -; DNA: TGTGCCAGCAGCTTATCCCCTCTGAGGGAGCAGTACTTC; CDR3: CASSLSPLREQYF
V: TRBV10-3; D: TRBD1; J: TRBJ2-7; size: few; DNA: TGTGCCATCAGTGAAGGGACAGTCTACGAGCAGTACTTC; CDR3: CAISEGTVYEQYF
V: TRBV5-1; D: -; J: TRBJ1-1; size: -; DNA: TGCGCCAGCAGTGCGTGGGCAGTGAAGGACACTGAAGCTTTCTTT; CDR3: CASSAWAVKDTEAFF
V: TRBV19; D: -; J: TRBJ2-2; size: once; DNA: TGTGCCAGTAGTATTAACCGGCGGTTGTACACCGGGGAGCTGTTTTTT; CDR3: CASSINRRLYTGELFF
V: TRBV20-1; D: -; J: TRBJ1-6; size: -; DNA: TGCACTGCTAGAGATTCGGAAAGGGGCTATAATTCACCCCTCCACTTT; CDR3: CTARDSERGYNSPLHF
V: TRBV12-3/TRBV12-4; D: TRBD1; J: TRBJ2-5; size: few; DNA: TGTGCCAGCAGTCCGGGACAGGCGGGAAACAAAGAGACCCAGTACTTC; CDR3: CASSPGQAGNKETQYF
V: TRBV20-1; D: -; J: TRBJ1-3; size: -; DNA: TGCAGTGCTAGAGGTCTAAGTGGAAACACCATATATTTT; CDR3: CSARGLSGNTIYF
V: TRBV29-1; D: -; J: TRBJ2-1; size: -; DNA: TGCAGTTTTTTGGCCTACAATGAGCAGTTCTTC; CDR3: CSFLAYNEQFF
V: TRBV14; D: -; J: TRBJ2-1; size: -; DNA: TGTGCCAGCAGCCGGTTCCCCTTAAGCTCCTACAATGAGCAGTTCTTC; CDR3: CASSRFPLSSYNEQFF
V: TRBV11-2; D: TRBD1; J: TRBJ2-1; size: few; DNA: TGTGCCAGCAGTTGGACAGGGGGGAGTAACAATGAGCAGTTCTTC; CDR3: CASSWTGGSNNEQFF
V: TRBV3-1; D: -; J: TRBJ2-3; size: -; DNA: TGTGCCAGCAGTCGCGTGGGGGCCCTCAAGGATACGCAGTATTTT; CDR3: CASSRVGALKDTQYF
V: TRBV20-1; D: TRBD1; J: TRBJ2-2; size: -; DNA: TGCAGTGCTAGGGGACAGGCCACGAACACCGGGGAGCTGTTTTTT; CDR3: CSARGQATNTGELFF